This T cell receptor beta chain was documented in a study of blood T cell repertoires in COVID-19. Study information: Sites in the United States, Italy and Spain provided acute and convalescent COVID-19 samples.

This CDR3 has 12 residues. The ends were cut back, 3 bases at V and 7 bases at J, with 10 bases in the middle. In germline, CDR1 is SGHRS, CDR2 YFSETQ. The study counted Cohort 3 donors as recovered given two negative PCRs, clearance, or symptom resolution. The assay was immunoSEQ multiplex PCR, and TCRdb's table has in-frame clones only and misses some. Among about 300,000 clones listed, more than 75% were seen once. The V gene is TRBV5-1, the J gene TRBJ2-5; D uncertain. The material sequenced was PBMCs or T cells enriched from blood (not recorded which). The receptor was derived from a man in his thirties or forties who had recovered from COVID-19. The chain's CDR3 is CASSSPPGTQYF. The CDR3 DNA sequence: TGCGCCAGCAGCTCCCCCCCAGGGACCCAGTACTTC.